This entry is about one T cell receptor (beta chain). Its antigen specificity is not known. No much larger clonotype is one base removed from it; base qualities were not supplied. Enrolling through a virtual design, the prospective study's participants ranged in age from about 18 to 89 years and lived across about two dozen United States geographic areas. In the prospective study, participants were assigned to cohorts based on the clinical history participants reported in a screening survey and a study questionnaire. Recovered participants in ImmuneRACE Cohort 3 were defined as having two consecutive negative NP/OP PCR tests, clearance from a healthcare professional, or resolution of symptoms. In the prospective study, mobile phlebotomists collected whole blood, serum and a nasopharyngeal or oropharyngeal swab from each participant. Prospective study participants could optionally give additional blood draws and questionnaires over an approximately two-month period. Prospective study blood samples were shipped either frozen or at room temperature before DNA extraction.

These data are taken from a study of blood T cell repertoires in COVID-19 (dated by TCRdb to about 2020). Background for the entire study: Collaborator samples came from the United States, Italy and Spain and covered acute and convalescent phases of COVID-19. The material from the prospective study consisted of cDNA or gDNA derived from T cells, B-cell-depleted T cells, or PBMCs. The dataset comprised deeply sampled blood TCRbeta repertoires from subjects exposed to, actively infected with, or recovered from COVID-19. A freely available public database, intended as a resource for researchers studying the immune response to SARS-CoV-2, is where the repertoires were released. Samples were obtained from the ongoing ImmuneRACE study (first 160 participants) and from 1,254 subjects provided by 6 global collaborators. Sample metadata almost always included a de-identified subject ID, COVID-19 status, age in years and sex. HLA class I and class II types, where available, came from metadata supplied by the sample provider rather than from assay-based typing. Overall study outcomes, separate from this receptor: The quantity of clinical and demographic metadata differed by source and by participant and was supplied without curation.

The immunoSEQ Assay, a bias-controlled multiplex PCR, was used to amplify TCRbeta CDR3 regions from genomic DNA. Under the source paper's analysis protocol: The number of nucleated cells in each sample was estimated by amplification of reference gene primers within the assay. Sequence reads were collapsed and filtered to measure the absolute abundance of every unique TCRbeta CDR3 rearrangement. For each sample, productive Simpson clonality was calculated as the square root of Simpson's diversity index across productive rearrangements. The immuneACCESS repertoire file appears here via TCRdb, limited to in-frame rearrangements. These files lack a portion of the clones; in checked studies, under half of the deficit traces to unresolved V genes, and the cause of the others is not known. From that table come the V and J calls and clone size; the DNA was used to work out D and trimming. Across this sample there are some 200,000 clones, with around four fifths seen only once. Of the sample, about 10% falls within the top ten clones.

The CDR3 numbers 19 residues from cysteine through phenylalanine. This entry keeps only the CDR3 DNA: 57 bases, framed from base 1. V has 3 bases trimmed and J has 8 bases trimmed; junction bases matching no gene number 20. CDR1 and CDR2, looked up from the germline V gene (reference sequence), are SEHNR and FQNEAQ. The source material was PBMCs or T cells enriched from blood (not recorded which). Here the chain combines TRBV7-9 and TRBJ2-3; TRBD2 agrees with 10 junctional bases. This receptor was identified in a man between 40 and 49 years old who had recovered from COVID-19. The nucleotide sequence is TGTGCCAGCAGCTTCGGGGGGAGGACTAGCGGTATTGGGAGTGGTACGCAGTATTTT. It codes for CASSFGGRTSGIGSGTQYF.